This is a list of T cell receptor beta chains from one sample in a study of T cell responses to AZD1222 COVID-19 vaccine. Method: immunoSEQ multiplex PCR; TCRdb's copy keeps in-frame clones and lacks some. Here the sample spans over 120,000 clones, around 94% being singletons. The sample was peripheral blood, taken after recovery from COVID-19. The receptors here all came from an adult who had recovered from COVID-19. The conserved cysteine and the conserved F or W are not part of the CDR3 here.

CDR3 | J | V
ASSLELGVLLF | TRBJ1-1 | TRBV5-1
ASSPEGTVLNEQF | TRBJ2-1 | TRBV7-3
ASSFQKGEQF | TRBJ2-1 | TRBV27
SVDAGTSGSSYNEQF | TRBJ2-1 | TRBV29-1
ASSLTPRTQY | TRBJ2-3 | TRBV28
ASSDRVRNEQF | TRBJ2-1 | TRBV6-1
ASSHTSTNEKLF | TRBJ1-4 | TRBV25-1
ASSLEASGGNEQY | TRBJ2-7 | TRBV5-1
ASSLGQPGSSYNSPLH | TRBJ1-6 | TRBV11-2
ASSYGHPEAF | TRBJ1-1 | TRBV7-9
ASSERQGSSRGYT | TRBJ1-2 | TRBV2
SVTTGVNSPLH | TRBJ1-6 | TRBV29-1
ASSQEHLDREIRYEQY | TRBJ2-7 | TRBV14
SVEDLGPDLLLSTDTQY | TRBJ2-3 | TRBV29-1
ASSSGGQGPYEQY | TRBJ2-7 | TRBV28
ASSNGQGSRYRLAF | TRBJ1-1 | TRBV5-1
ASSQDRDPNS | TRBJ1-2 | TRBV5-4
ASSYSGYGYT | TRBJ1-2 | TRBV6-5
ASLRGFLNYGYT | TRBJ1-2 | TRBV2
ATSRELAGGGDGYT | TRBJ1-2 | TRBV15
ASSNEPAGNTIY | TRBJ1-3 | TRBV28
SVGYGLSSGNTIY | TRBJ1-3 | TRBV29-1
ASSRPLGEQY | TRBJ2-7 | TRBV18